The source of this T cell receptor (beta chain) is a study of T cell changes during pregnancy in multiple sclerosis. TCRdb's table, derived via immunoSEQ multiplex PCR, lists solely in-frame clones and lacks some. The sample has tens of thousands of clones; roughly nine tenths are singletons. From germline, CDR1 is SEHNR and CDR2 FQNEAQ (reference sequence). This CDR3 spans 12 amino acids. V lost 2 bases to trimming and J lost 4 bases, with 5 bases between them. The chain links TRBV7-9 to TRBJ2-5; no clear D. The origin of this receptor is a female donor with multiple sclerosis, enrolled in a pregnancy study. Here the sequenced sample was CD8+ T cells from peripheral blood mononuclear cells, taken before pregnancy. The CDR3 nucleotides read TGTGCCAGCAGCTTACTAGGAGAGACCCAGTACTTC. Its translation: CASSLLGETQYF.